This T cell receptor beta chain is from a study of post-analysis software for immune sequencing data. Study-wide context: Relapsing-remitting, secondary progressive and progressive-relapsing forms of multiple sclerosis all featured among disease courses. Findings and caveats of the study: Under the F measure, samples that were prepared in one batch clustered strongly together. Patients showed TRBV5-6, TRBV5-1 and TRBV20-1 among roughly five TRBV segments more frequent than in controls. Relative to controls, patients with multiple sclerosis showed significantly lower normalized Chao1 diversity.

TCR beta cDNA libraries had unique molecular identifiers. TCRdb analysed the PCR reads with MiXCR anew, one entry per CDR3 protein. This sample has roughly 650,000 distinct CDR3 sequences; around 60% occur once, and the top ten carry roughly 12%. Notes on this clonotype: Its antigen remains unidentified.

Unmatched junction bases numbered 7, after V lost 0 bases and J lost 2 bases. From germline, CDR1 is SEHNR and CDR2 FQNEAQ (reference sequence). The CDR3 loop spans 17 amino acids. The V call is TRBV7-9, the J call TRBJ2-1; 7 bases match TRBD2. The clonotype comes from a girl aged 2 to 10 with multiple sclerosis. Sequencing was performed on blood. Written as DNA, the CDR3 is TGTGCCAGCAGCTTAGCGGCGGCTAGCGGTCCCTACAATGAGCAGTTCTTC. Translated, it gives CASSLAAASGPYNEQFF.